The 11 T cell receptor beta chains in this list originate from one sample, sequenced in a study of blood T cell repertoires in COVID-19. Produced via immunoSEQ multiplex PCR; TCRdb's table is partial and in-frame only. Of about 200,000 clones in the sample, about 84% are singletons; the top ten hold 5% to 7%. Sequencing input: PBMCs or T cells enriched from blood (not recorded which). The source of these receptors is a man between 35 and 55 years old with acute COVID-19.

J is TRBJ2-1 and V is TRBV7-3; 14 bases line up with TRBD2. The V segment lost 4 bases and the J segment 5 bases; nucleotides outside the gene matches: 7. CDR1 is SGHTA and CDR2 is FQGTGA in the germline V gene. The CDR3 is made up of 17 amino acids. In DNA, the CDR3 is TGTGCCAGCAGCTCTGGACTAGCGGGAGGCCTACACAATGAGCAGTTCTTC. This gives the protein CASSSGLAGGLHNEQFF.

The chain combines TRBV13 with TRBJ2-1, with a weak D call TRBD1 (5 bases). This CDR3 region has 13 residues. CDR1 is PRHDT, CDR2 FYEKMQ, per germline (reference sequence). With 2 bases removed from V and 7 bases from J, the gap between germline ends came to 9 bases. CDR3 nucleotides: TGTGCCAGCAGCTTACAGGGCACTAATGAGCAGTTCTTC. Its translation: CASSLQGTNEQFF.

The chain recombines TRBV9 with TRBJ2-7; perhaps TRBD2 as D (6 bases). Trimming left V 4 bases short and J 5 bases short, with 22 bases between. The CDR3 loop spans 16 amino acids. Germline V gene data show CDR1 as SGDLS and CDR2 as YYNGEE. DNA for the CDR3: TGTGCCAGCAGCCCCCAGGGTCGGGGGTTATACGACGAGCAGTACTTC. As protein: CASSPQGRGLYDEQYF.

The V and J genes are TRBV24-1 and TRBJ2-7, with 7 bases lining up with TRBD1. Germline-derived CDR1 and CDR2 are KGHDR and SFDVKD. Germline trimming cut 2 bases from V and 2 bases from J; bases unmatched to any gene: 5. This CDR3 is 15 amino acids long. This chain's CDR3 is CATSDSTGNPYEQYF. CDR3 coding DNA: TGTGCCACCAGTGATTCGACAGGGAACCCCTACGAGCAGTACTTC.

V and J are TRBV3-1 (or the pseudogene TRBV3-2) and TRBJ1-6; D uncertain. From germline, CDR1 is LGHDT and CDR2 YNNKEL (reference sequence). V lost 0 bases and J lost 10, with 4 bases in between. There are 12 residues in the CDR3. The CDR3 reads CASSQDESPLHF. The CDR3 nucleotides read TGTGCCAGCAGCCAAGACGAGTCACCCCTCCACTTT.

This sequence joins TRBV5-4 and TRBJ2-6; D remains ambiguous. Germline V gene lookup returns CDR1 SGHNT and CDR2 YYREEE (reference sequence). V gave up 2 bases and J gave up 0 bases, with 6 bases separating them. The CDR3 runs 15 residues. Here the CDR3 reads CASSFSGSGANVLTF. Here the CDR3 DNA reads TGTGCCAGCAGCTTTTCGGGCTCTGGGGCCAACGTCCTGACTTTC. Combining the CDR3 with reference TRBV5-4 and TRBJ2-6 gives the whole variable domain ETGVTQSPTHLIKTRGQQVTLRCSSQSGHNTVSWYQQALGQGPQFIFQYYREEENGRGNFPPRFSGLQFPNYSSELNVNALELDDSALYLCASSFSGSGANVLTFGAGSRLTVL.

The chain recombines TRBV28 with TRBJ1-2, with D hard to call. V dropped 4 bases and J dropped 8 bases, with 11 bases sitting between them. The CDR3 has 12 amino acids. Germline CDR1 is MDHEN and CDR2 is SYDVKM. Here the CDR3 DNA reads TGTGCCAGCAGTTGGAGGGCTACAGGCTACACCTTC. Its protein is CASSWRATGYTF.

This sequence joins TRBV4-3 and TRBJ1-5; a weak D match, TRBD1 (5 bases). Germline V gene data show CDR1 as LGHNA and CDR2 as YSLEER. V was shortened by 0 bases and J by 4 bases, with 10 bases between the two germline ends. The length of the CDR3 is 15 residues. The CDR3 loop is CASSQERGLNQPQHF. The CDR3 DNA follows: TGCGCCAGCAGCCAAGAGCGGGGACTTAATCAGCCCCAGCATTTT.

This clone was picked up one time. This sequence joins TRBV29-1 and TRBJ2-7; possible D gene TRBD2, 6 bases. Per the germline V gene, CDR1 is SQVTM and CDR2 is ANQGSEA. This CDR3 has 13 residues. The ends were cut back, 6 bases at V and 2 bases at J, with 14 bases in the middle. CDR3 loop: CSVRRAKPYEQYF. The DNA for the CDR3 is TGCAGCGTCCGGAGGGCCAAACCCTACGAGCAGTACTTC.

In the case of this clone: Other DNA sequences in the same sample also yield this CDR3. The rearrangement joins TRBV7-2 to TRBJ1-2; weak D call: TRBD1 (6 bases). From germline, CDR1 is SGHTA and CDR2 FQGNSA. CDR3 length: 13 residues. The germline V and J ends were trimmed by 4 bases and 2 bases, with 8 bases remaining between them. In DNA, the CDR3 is TGTGCCAGCAGCTCCGGACAGAACTATGGCTACACCTTC. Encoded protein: CASSSGQNYGYTF.

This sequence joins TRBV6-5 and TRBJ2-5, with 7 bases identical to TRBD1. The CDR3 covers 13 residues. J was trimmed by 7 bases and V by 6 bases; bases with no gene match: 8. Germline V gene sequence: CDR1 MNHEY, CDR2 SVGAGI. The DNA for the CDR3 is TGTGCCAGCAGAACAGGGGATCTGGCGACCCAGTACTTC. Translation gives CASRTGDLATQYF.